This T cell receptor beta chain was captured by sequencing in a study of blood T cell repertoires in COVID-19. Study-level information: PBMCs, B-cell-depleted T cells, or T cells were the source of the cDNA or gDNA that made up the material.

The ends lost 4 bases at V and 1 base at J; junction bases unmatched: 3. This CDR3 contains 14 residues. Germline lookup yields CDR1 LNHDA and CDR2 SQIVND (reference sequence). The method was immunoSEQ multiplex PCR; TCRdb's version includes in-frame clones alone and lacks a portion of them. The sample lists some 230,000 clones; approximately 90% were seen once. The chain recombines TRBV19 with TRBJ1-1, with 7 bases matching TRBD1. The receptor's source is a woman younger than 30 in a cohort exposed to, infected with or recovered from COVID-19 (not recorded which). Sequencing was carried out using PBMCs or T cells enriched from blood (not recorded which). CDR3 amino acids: CASSTTGRNTEAFF. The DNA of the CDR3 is TGTGCCAGTAGTACGACAGGGAGGAACACTGAAGCTTTCTTT.